Below, 21 T cell receptor beta chains from the same sample are listed, as sequenced in a study of spatial heterogeneity in lung cancer. General study points: One measure, the expanded intratumoral alpha and beta TCR count, tracked tumor mutation counts.

The antigens of these receptors remain unknown. TCRdb reprocessed the 5' RACE reads via MiXCR and lists one record per CDR3 protein. The table includes about 20,000 distinct CDR3 sequences, roughly 5.7% detected once. This sample's time point: sample taken at primary tumor resection. The sample here was lung tumor tissue, taken at surgery. These receptors were collected from a female donor with early-stage non-small cell lung cancer.

Many counts were recorded for this clonotype. The chain links TRBV4-1 to TRBJ1-2, with D possibly TRBD1 on 6 matching bases. The CDR3 contains 15 residues. Trimming cost V 1 base and J 4 bases, with 13 bases left between them. CDR1 and CDR2 from the germline V gene are MGHRA and YSYEKL. Here the CDR3 reads CASSQAETGPYGYTF. The DNA for the CDR3 is TGCGCCAGCAGCCAAGCCGAAACAGGGCCCTATGGCTACACCTTC.

This clonotype has at least ten counts. At one boundary the junction diverges from the germline segment, which might be a read error. V is TRBV7-7 and J is TRBJ2-2, with a possible D match to TRBD1 (5 bases). CDR1 is SSHAT, CDR2 FNYEAQ, per germline (reference sequence). The CDR3 is 15 amino acids. DNA of the CDR3: TGTGCTAGCAGCCTTGACAGCGCGAACACCGGGGAGCTGTTTTTT. This translates into CASSLDSANTGELFF.

In this sample, this clonotype turned up a few times. The chain is built from TRBV3-1 and TRBJ1-4; D unresolved. The CDR3 spans 17 residues. V was pared by 0 bases and J by 8 bases, with 19 bases between. Germline loops: CDR1 LGHDT, CDR2 YNNKEL (reference sequence). The CDR3 coding sequence is TGTGCCAGCAGCCAAGATAATCTCCCGACACGGGAAGAAAAACTGTTTTTT. It codes for CASSQDNLPTREEKLFF.

This clonotype was seen a few times. The chain has TRBV3-1 and TRBJ2-2; TRBD2 matches at 8 bases. Trimming took 2 bases from V and 8 from J; bases not matched to a gene: 7. Germline V gene sequence: CDR1 LGHDT, CDR2 YNNKEL (reference sequence). The CDR3 contains 15 residues. The CDR3: CASSQRAGDAGELFF. The CDR3, as DNA: TGTGCCAGCAGCCAAAGAGCGGGAGATGCGGGGGAGCTGTTTTTT.

This clonotype was picked up many times. This chain uses TRBV10-3 with TRBJ2-7; D is undetermined. The CDR3 runs to 13 residues. The ends were cut back, 0 bases at V and 3 bases at J, with 6 bases in the middle. Germline lookup yields CDR1 ENHRY and CDR2 SYGVKD. The CDR3 region has the DNA TGTGCCATCAGTGAGTCGGCCCTCTACGAGCAGTACTTC. Translated, it gives CAISESALYEQYF.

There are many counts of this clonotype. The chain combines TRBV5-1 with TRBJ2-3, with 11 positions matching TRBD1. Germline V CDR1 and CDR2: SGHRS, YFSETQ. Trimming cost V 3 bases and J 4 bases; bases outside gene matches: 7. The CDR3 runs 16 residues. CDR3 amino acids: CASSWGQGVSADTQYF. In nucleotides, the CDR3 is TGCGCCAGCAGCTGGGGACAGGGGGTTTCCGCAGATACGCAGTATTTT.

Ten or more counts support this clonotype. The chain uses TRBV5-6 and TRBJ2-2; TRBD1 is a possible D gene (6 bases). From germline, CDR1 is SGHDT and CDR2 YYEEEE. V lost 4 bases and J 5 bases, leaving 12 bases between the germline ends. This CDR3 has 14 residues. As DNA, the CDR3 is TGTGCCAGCAGCCCAGTTGGACAGACCGGGGAGCTGTTTTTT. The encoded protein is CASSPVGQTGELFF.

The CDR3 here is CASSLTLAGDEQYF. As DNA, the CDR3 is TGTGCCAGCAGCTTAACACTAGCGGGAGACGAGCAGTACTTC. J is TRBJ2-7 and V is TRBV7-6, with 11 positions matching TRBD2. The V gene end was trimmed by 2 bases and the J gene end by 5 bases; junction bases not matched to a gene: 2. The CDR3 is 14 amino acids. Per the germline V gene, CDR1 is SGHVS and CDR2 is FNYEAQ.

Many counts were recorded for this clonotype. The chain combines TRBV3-1 with TRBJ2-7, with D perhaps TRBD2 (6 bases). Germline CDR1 is LGHDT and CDR2 is YNNKEL (reference sequence). Deletions cut 4 bases from V and 2 bases from J, with 9 bases between. This CDR3 contains 13 residues. The CDR3 coding sequence is TGTGCCAGCAGCCGGAGGGGAACCTACGAGCAGTACTTC. This encodes CASSRRGTYEQYF.

The rearrangement joins TRBV10-3 to TRBJ2-1; the match to TRBD2 covers 9 bases. V trimming: 5 bases; J trimming: 5 bases; junction bases outside the gene matches: 7. CDR1 ENHRY and CDR2 SYGVKD come from the germline V gene. This CDR3 has 15 amino acids. CDR3: CAISRETSGHNEQFF. The CDR3 DNA follows: TGTGCCATCAGTAGGGAGACTAGCGGACACAATGAGCAGTTCTTC.

At least ten counts were recorded for this clonotype. At one boundary the junction diverges from the germline segment, which might be a read error. J is TRBJ2-1 and V is TRBV27; the match to TRBD2 covers 9 bases. From germline, CDR1 is MNHEY and CDR2 SMNVEV (reference sequence). The CDR3 loop spans 15 amino acids. The CDR3 DNA reads as TGTGCCAGCAGTCCAGGGACTAGCTTATACAGTGAGCAGTTCTTC. Residues: CASSPGTSLYSEQFF.

This clonotype has ten or more counts. This CDR3 is CASRNNLAAGNTIYF. The CDR3 bases are TGCGCCAGCAGAAACAACCTCGCGGCTGGAAACACCATATATTTT. The genes are TRBV5-1 and TRBJ1-3, with D uncertain. There are 15 residues in the CDR3. Germline V lookup: CDR1 SGHRS, CDR2 YFSETQ. Trimming took off 5 bases at V and 2 bases at J, with 14 bases between the two ends.

The sample holds many counts of this clonotype. The chain recombines TRBV6-6 with TRBJ2-1; TRBD2 matches 12 bases. The V and J ends lost 0 bases and 8 bases, in that order; junction bases with no gene match: 11. The CDR3 covers 18 residues. CDR1 is MNHNY and CDR2 is SVGAGI in the germline V gene (reference sequence). Written as DNA, the CDR3 is TGTGCCAGCAGTTACTCGACGGTCCTAGCGGGAGGGAGTGATGAGCAGTTCTTC. It yields the protein CASSYSTVLAGGSDEQFF.

This clonotype occurred many times. The chain has TRBV29-1 and TRBJ2-1, with D unresolved. The CDR3 extends over 15 amino acids. V was clipped by 4 bases and J by 0 bases, with 13 bases between them. CDR1 is SQVTM, CDR2 ANQGSEA, per germline. As DNA, the CDR3 is TGCAGCGTTGGCGGAAGTCCGAGCTCCTACAATGAGCAGTTCTTC. Protein: CSVGGSPSSYNEQFF.

This clonotype has a count of ten or more. The chain joins TRBV5-1 to TRBJ2-7, with TRBD1 matching over 8 bases. V lost 2 bases, J lost 4 bases, and 8 bases stayed unmatched. This CDR3 has 15 amino acids. Looked up from germline, CDR1 is SGHRS and CDR2 is YFSETQ. CDR3 sequence: CASSFEDRASYEQYF. The CDR3 bases are TGCGCCAGCAGCTTCGAGGACAGGGCGTCATACGAGCAGTACTTC. Variable domain in full (rest from reference TRBV5-1 and TRBJ2-7): KAGVTQTPRYLIKTRGQQVTLSCSPISGHRSVSWYQQTPGQGLQFLFEYFSETQRNKGNFPGRFSGRQFSNSRSEMNVSTLELGDSALYLCASSFEDRASYEQYFGPGTRLTVT.

This clonotype is termed medium-sized (0.01 to 0.1%). The chain combines TRBV18 with TRBJ2-1; D perhaps matches TRBD1 (5 bases). The ends were cut back, 0 bases at V and 9 bases at J, with 9 bases in the middle. Germline V gene sequence: CDR1 KGHSH, CDR2 LQKENI. The CDR3 is made up of 13 amino acids. CDR3 coding DNA: TGTGCCAGCTCACCACCTGAAAGGGGTGAGCAGTTCTTC. Translation: CASSPPERGEQFF.

Comment on this clonotype: This may stem from a read error, because a much larger clone lies one nucleotide away. This sequence joins TRBV20-1 and TRBJ2-5; 10 bases match TRBD1. Looked up from germline, CDR1 is DFQATT and CDR2 is SNEGSKA (reference sequence). The length of the CDR3 is 12 residues. The CDR3 spells CSAPGQGETRYF. The CDR3 coding sequence is TGCAGTGCCCCTGGACAGGGGGAGACCCGGTACTTC.

The gene calls are TRBV20-1 and TRBJ2-7; TRBD1 matches at 10 bases. The CDR3 spans 12 residues. Germline V gives CDR1 DFQATT, CDR2 SNEGSKA (reference sequence). CDR3 loop: CSRRQGAGEQYF. The CDR3 coding sequence is TGCAGCCGGCGACAGGGGGCGGGGGAGCAGTACTTC.

The table lists this clonotype with many counts. This rearrangement joins TRBV24-1 to TRBJ2-5, with D possibly called TRBD1 or TRBD2 (5 bases each). The CDR3 is 14 amino acids. Germline assignment: CDR1 KGHDR and CDR2 SFDVKD. Trimming removed 4 bases at V and 3 bases at J, with 11 bases between. Written as DNA, the CDR3 is TGTGCCACCAGTGACAGGGACGCTAAAGAGACCCAGTACTTC. This translates into CATSDRDAKETQYF.

This clonotype was seen at least ten times. V is TRBV10-2 and J is TRBJ2-1; 7 positions match TRBD2. The germline V gene has CDR1 WSHSY and CDR2 SAAADI. The length of the CDR3 is 19 residues. V was pared by 5 bases and J by 0 bases, with 16 bases of the junction left unmatched. CDR3 coding DNA: TGCGCCAGCAGTAGATGGGGGGGGAGTCGCACCCGCTCCTACAATGAGCAGTTCTTC. This gives the protein CASSRWGGSRTRSYNEQFF.

This clonotype has a count of ten or more. J is TRBJ2-7 and V is TRBV4-1; a weak D match, TRBD1 (6 bases). Germline V gives CDR1 MGHRA, CDR2 YSYEKL. V dropped 0 bases and J dropped 3 bases, with 15 bases sitting between them. This CDR3 spans 16 amino acids. CDR3 in amino acids: CASSQEWGPENYEQYF. In DNA form, the CDR3 reads TGCGCCAGCAGCCAAGAATGGGGGCCAGAAAACTACGAGCAGTACTTC.